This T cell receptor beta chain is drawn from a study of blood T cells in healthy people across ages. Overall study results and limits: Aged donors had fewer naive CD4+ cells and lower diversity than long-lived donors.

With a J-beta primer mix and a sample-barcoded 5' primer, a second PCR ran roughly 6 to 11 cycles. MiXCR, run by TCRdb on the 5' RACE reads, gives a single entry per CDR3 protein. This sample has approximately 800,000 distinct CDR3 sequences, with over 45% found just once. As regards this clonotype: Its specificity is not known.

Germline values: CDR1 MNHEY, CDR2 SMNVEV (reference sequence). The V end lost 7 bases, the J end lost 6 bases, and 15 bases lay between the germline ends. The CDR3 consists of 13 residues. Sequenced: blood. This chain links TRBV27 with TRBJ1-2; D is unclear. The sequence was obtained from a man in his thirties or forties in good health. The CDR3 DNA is TGTGCCAGCACCCCGACCGGGAGGGATGGCTACACCTTC. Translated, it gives CASTPTGRDGYTF.